This T cell receptor beta chain was recorded in a study of blood T cell repertoires in COVID-19 (dated by TCRdb to between 2020 and 2021). About the study as a whole: Samples covering the acute and convalescent phases of COVID-19 were provided by collaborators in the United States, Italy and Spain. The prospective study material was composed of cDNA or gDNA derived from T cells, B-cell-depleted T cells, or PBMCs. Where available, HLA class I and class II types were obtained from metadata supplied by the sample provider rather than from assay-based typing. The dataset comprised deeply sampled blood TCRbeta repertoires from subjects exposed to, actively infected with, or recovered from COVID-19. The repertoires were made available in a free public database intended to serve as a resource for research on the immune response to SARS-CoV-2. The samples were drawn from two sources: the first 160 participants of the ongoing ImmuneRACE study, and 1,000 to 1,500 subjects contributed by 6 global collaborators. Sample metadata almost always included a de-identified subject ID, COVID-19 status, age in years and sex.

TCRbeta CDR3 regions were amplified from genomic DNA by means of the immunoSEQ Assay, a bias-controlled multiplex PCR. As for the original processing: Within the assay, amplification of reference gene primers was used to estimate how many nucleated cells each sample contained. To quantify the absolute abundance of each unique TCRbeta CDR3 rearrangement, sequence reads were collapsed and filtered. For each sample, productive Simpson clonality was calculated by taking the square root of Simpson's diversity index across productive rearrangements. This is the immuneACCESS table as TCRdb keeps it, with only in-frame sequences that have V and J called. A part of the clones is gone; compared with another copy, unresolved V genes explain less than half, and the rest is unexplained. V and J calls and clone size are as listed in that table; D and trimming were resolved from the DNA. This sample comprises 25,000 to 35,000 clones, 88% of them detected only once. Of the sample, under 30% falls within the top ten clones.

Results and caveats for the whole study, not just this receptor: The quantity of clinical and demographic metadata differed by source and by participant and was supplied without curation.

CDR1 and CDR2, looked up from the germline V gene (reference sequence), are LGHDT and YNNKEL. Counted from cysteine to phenylalanine, this CDR3 has 14 amino acids. The CDR3 DNA has 42 bases and is translated from base 1. Clipping removes 5 bases from V and 7 bases from J, with 8 as the unmatched junction base count. Turning to this clone: What antigen it recognizes has not been identified. No base quality values were provided; no much bigger clone lies one nucleotide off.

Collaborating institutions collected whole blood in K2EDTA tubes following their own protocols. For TCRbeta analysis, collaborator samples were shipped as frozen whole blood, as isolated PBMCs, or as DNA extracted from either sample type. The rearrangement combines TRBV3-1 (or the pseudogene TRBV3-2) with TRBJ1-2; 9 bases in between match TRBD1. The sequencing sample was made of peripheral blood. The sequence derives from a human donor in a cohort sampled during active COVID-19. The CDR3 in this case is CASSTPGTGSGYTF. The nucleotide sequence is given as TGTGCCAGCAGCACTCCCGGGACAGGGTCTGGCTACACCTTC.